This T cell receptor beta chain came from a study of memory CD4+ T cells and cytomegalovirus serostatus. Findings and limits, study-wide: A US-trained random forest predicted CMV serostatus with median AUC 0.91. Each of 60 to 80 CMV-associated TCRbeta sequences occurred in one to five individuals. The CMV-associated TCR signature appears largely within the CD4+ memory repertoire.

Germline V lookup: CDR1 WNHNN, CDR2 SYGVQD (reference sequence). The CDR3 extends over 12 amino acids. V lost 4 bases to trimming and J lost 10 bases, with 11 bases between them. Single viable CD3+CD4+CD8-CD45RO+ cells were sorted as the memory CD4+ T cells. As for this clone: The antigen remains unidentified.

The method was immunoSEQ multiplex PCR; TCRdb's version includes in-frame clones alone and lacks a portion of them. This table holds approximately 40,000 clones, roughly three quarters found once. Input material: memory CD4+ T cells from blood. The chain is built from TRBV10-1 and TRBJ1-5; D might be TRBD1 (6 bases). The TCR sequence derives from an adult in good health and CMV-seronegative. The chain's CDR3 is CASSVRGLPQHF. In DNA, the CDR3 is TGCGCCAGCAGTGTACGGGGGCTCCCCCAGCATTTT.